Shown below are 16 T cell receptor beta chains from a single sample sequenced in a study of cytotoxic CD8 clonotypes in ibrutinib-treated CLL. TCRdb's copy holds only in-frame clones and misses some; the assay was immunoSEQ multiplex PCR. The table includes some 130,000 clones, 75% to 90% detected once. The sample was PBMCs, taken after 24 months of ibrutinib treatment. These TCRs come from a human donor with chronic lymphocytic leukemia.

Here the CDR3 DNA reads TGTGCCTGCCGCCGGGACCGGCCCTATGGCTACACCTTC. Its translation: CACRRDRPYGYTF. The chain uses TRBV30 and TRBJ1-2; perhaps TRBD1 as D (5 bases). The CDR3 runs 13 residues. Germline V CDR1 and CDR2: GTSNPN, SVGIG (reference sequence). V lost 6 bases and J 4 bases, leaving 15 bases between the germline ends.

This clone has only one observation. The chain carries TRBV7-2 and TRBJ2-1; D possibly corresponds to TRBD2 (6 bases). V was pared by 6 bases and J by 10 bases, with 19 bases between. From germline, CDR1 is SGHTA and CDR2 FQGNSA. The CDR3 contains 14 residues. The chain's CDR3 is CASREGSLRGEQFF. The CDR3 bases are TGTGCCAGCAGGGAGGGCTCCCTAAGAGGAGAGCAGTTCTTC.

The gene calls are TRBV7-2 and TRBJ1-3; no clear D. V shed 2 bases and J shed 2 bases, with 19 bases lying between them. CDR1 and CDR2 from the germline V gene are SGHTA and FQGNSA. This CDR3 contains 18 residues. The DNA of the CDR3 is TGTGCCAGCAGCTTAAGAAGTCGGGTCCCGGCCGCTGGAAACACCATATATTTT. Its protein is CASSLRSRVPAAGNTIYF. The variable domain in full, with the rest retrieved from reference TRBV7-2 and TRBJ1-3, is GAGVSQSPSNKVTEKGKDVELRCDPISGHTALYWYRQSLGQGLEFLIYFQGNSAPDKSGLPSDRFSAERTGGSVSTLTIQRTQQEDSAVYLCASSLRSRVPAAGNTIYFGEGSWLTVV.

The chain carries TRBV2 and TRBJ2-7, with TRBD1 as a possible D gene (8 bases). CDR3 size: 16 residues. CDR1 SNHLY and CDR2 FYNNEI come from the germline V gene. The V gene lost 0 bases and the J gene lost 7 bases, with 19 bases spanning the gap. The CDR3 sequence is CASSEALPSGQGEQYF. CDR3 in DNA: TGTGCCAGCAGTGAAGCGTTACCTAGCGGACAGGGTGAGCAGTACTTC.

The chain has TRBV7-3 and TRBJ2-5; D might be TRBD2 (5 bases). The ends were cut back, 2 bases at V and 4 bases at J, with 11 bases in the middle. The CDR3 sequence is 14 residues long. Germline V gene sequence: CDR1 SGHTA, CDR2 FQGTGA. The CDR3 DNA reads TGTGCCAGCAGCTTAGCGGACTCTGCAGAGACCCAGTACTTC. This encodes CASSLADSAETQYF.

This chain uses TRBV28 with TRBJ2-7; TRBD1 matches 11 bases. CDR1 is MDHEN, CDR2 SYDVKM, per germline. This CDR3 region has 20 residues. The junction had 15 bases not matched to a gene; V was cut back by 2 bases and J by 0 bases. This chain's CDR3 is CASSLSWMGQGVLSSYEQYF. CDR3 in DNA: TGTGCCAGCAGTTTAAGTTGGATGGGACAGGGGGTTCTTAGCTCCTACGAGCAGTACTTC. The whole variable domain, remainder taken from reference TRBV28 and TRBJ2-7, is DVKVTQSSRYLVKRTGEKVFLECVQDMDHENMFWYRQDPGLGLRLIYFSYDVKMKEKGDIPEGYSVSREKKERFSLILESASTNQTSMYLCASSLSWMGQGVLSSYEQYFGPGTRLTVT.

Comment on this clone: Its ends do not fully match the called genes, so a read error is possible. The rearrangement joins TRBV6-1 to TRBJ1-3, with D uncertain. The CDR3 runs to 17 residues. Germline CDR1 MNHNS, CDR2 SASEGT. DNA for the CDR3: TGTGCCGGCAGTGAGAGGTGGCTAGGGTTCTCTGGAAACACCATATATTTT. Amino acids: CAGSERWLGFSGNTIYF.

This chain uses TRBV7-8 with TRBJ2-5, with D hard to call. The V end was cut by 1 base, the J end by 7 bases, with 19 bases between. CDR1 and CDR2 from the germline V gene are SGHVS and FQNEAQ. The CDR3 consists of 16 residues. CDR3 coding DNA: TGTGCCAGCAGCTTAGGATTGGCATCACCGGGTCGGACCCAGTACTTC. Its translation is CASSLGLASPGRTQYF.

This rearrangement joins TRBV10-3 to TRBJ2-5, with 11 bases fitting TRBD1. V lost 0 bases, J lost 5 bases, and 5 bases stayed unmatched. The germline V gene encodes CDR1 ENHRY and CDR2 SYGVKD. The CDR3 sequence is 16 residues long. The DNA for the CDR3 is TGTGCCATCAGTGAGTCTGAGGGACAGGGGGTCGAGACCCAGTACTTC. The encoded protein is CAISESEGQGVETQYF.

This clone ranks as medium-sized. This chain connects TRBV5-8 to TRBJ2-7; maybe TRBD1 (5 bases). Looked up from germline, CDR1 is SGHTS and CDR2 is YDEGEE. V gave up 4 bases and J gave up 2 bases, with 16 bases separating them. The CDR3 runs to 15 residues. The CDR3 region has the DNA TGTGCCAGCAGCCGTACAGGAATGCAGACCTACGAGCAGTACTTC. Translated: CASSRTGMQTYEQYF.

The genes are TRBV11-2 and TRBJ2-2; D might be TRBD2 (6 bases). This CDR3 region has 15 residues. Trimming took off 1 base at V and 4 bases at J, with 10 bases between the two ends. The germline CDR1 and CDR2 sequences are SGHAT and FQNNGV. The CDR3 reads CASSLVTSPTGELFF. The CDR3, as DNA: TGTGCCAGCAGCTTAGTCACTAGCCCCACCGGGGAGCTGTTTTTT. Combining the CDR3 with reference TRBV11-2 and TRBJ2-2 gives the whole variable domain EAGVAQSPRYKIIEKRQSVAFWCNPISGHATLYWYQQILGQGPKLLIQFQNNGVVDDSQLPKDRFSAERLKGVDSTLKIQPAKLEDSAVYLCASSLVTSPTGELFFGEGSRLTVL.

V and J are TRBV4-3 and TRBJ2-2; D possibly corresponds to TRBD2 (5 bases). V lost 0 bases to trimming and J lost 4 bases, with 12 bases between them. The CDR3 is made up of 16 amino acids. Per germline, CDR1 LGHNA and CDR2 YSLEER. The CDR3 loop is CASSQDGEWSTGELFF. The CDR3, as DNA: TGCGCCAGCAGCCAAGATGGGGAGTGGAGCACCGGGGAGCTGTTTTTT.

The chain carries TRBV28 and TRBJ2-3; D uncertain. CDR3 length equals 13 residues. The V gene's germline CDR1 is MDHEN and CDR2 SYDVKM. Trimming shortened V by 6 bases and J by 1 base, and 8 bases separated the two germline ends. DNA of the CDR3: TGTGCCAGCAGGGGTCCTCGCACAGATACGCAGTATTTT. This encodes CASRGPRTDTQYF.

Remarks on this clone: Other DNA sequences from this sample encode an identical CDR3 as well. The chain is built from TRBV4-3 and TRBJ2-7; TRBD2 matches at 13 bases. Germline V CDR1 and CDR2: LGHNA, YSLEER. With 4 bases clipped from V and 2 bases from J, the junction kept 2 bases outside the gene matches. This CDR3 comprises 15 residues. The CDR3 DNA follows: TGCGCCAGCAGCCCGGGGACTAGCGGGACCTACGAGCAGTACTTC. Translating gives CASSPGTSGTYEQYF.

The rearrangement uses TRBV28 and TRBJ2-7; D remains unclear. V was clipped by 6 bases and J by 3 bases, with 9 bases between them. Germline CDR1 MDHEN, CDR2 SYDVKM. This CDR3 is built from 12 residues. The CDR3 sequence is CASSLFGYEQYF. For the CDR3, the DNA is TGTGCCAGCAGCCTGTTTGGCTACGAGCAGTACTTC.

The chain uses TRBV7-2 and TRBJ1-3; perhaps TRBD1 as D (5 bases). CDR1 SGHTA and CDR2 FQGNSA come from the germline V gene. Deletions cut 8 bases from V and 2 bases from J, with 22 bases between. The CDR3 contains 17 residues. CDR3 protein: CASGRDLTGLTGNTIYF. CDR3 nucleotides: TGTGCCAGCGGAAGAGACTTAACAGGCCTTACTGGAAACACCATATATTTT.